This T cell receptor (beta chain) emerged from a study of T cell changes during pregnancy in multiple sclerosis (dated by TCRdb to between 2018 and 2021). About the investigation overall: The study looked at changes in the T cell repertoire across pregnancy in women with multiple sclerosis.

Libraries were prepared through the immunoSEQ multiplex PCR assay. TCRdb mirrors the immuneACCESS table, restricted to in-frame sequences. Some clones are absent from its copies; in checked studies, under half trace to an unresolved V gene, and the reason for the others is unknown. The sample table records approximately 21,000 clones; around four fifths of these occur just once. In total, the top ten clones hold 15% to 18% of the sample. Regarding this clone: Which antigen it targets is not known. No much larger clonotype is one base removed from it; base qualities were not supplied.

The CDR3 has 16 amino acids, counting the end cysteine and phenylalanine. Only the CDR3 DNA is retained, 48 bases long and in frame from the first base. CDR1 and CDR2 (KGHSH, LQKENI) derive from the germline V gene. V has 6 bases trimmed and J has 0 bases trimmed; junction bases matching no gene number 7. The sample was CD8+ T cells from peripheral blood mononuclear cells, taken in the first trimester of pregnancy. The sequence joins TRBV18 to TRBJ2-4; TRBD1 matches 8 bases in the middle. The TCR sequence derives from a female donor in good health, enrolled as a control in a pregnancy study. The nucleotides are TGTGCCAGCTCCCCCACAGGGGGGCTAGCCAAAAACATTCAGTACTTC. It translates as CASSPTGGLAKNIQYF.